A selection of T cell receptor beta chains follows, all from one sample in a study of CD8+CD57+ T cells in acquired aplastic anemia. TCRdb re-analysed the reads in MiXCR, keeping a single row per CDR3 protein. The sample holds 200,000 to 300,000 distinct CDR3 sequences, around 82% seen once. Sequences were obtained from sorted CD4+, CD8+, or CD8+CD57+ T cells (not recorded which) from PBMCs. These receptor sequences come from a human donor with aplastic anemia. Both conserved end residues are part of each CDR3. A D gene is named only where the DNA matches it firmly.

v_gene,d_gene,CDR3aa
TRBV7-8,NA,CASSLAGGRVTQHYF
TRBV11-3,NA,CASSVEQPPLNTEAFF
TRBV7-8,TRBD2,CASSLAGGPHTKYF
TRBV7-6,NA,CASSLAHGKKETHYF
TRBV7-9,NA,CAGQCSRETQDQYF
TRBV7-9,NA,CASSLDPTDTQYFFF
TRBV12-3/TRBV12-4,NA,CASSLTGRTSTDTQYF
TRBV5-1,NA,CASSLVGEKLFF
TRBV7-8,TRBD2,CASSLAGGTDTQYQYF
TRBV7-9,NA,CASRLAGSYGDNVLTF
TRBV7-3,NA,CASSQDPGQQQPQF
TRBV6-2/TRBV6-3,TRBD2,CASSYEAGSTDTQYF
TRBV6-1,TRBD2,CASKPRTSGGFNEQFF
TRBV7-3,TRBD2,CASSSSGTWGEHQYF
TRBV11-3,TRBD2,CASSFGGGSDEQFF
TRBV2,NA,CASSDSYSNQQFF
TRBV19,NA,CASSRSRADYNAQFF
TRBV15,NA,CATSGGGAQETQYF
TRBV7-8,NA,CASSLGGENGQEQQFF
TRBV9,NA,CASSGGSGANYEQFF
TRBV7-9,NA,CASSLQRSGCYDEYF
TRBV29-1,TRBD1,CSVDFGQGSYGYTF